This TCR beta chain was identified during a study of human T cells and chemical hapten exposure. In this sample, this clonotype turned up many times. CDR3 length: 14 residues. The germline gives CDR1 LGHNA, CDR2 YSLEER. V was shortened by 5 bases and J by 0 bases, with 9 bases between the two germline ends. As to time point: patch test 2, 6 weeks after DPC sensitization. Treatment described: therapeutic diphenylcyclopropenone sensitization with weekly scalp DPC. MiXCR, applied by TCRdb to the RACE reads, yields one record per CDR3 protein. The table records approximately 85,000 distinct CDR3 sequences, roughly a tenth of them present only once.

The chain joins TRBV4-3 to TRBJ2-3; tentatively, D is TRBD2 (5 bases). The source was whole blood, collected in connection with sensitization to the hapten diphenylcyclopropenone (DPC). This clonotype was obtained from a woman aged 30 to 39 with alopecia areata. Some clones in this sample may be carry-over from other donors' samples. The CDR3 sequence: CASSSRVSTDTQYF. CDR3 DNA: TGCGCCAGCAGCTCGCGGGTTAGCACAGATACGCAGTATTTT.